The rows below give T cell receptor beta chains drawn from one sample of a study of shared clonotypes between healthy human individuals. Some clones are missing from TCRdb's copy, which holds only in-frame ones; the method was immunoSEQ multiplex PCR. The table has approximately 500,000 clones, about 72% seen once. The specimen sequenced was PBMCs. The receptors derive from a woman aged 40 to 55 in good health. Some clones in this sample may be carry-over from other donors' samples. CDR3s include the opening cysteine and the closing phenylalanine or tryptophan. Fields, in order: CDR3 length, clone size, J gene, D gene, V gene, CDR3 protein, CDR3 DNA. D genes are given only for firm matches. A row's size may be missing; if present it is once, few, many or a size class.

13 | . | TRBJ2-1 | TRBD1 | TRBV10-3 | CAIRPGQGNEQFF | TGTGCCATCAGACCGGGACAGGGGAATGAGCAGTTCTTC
16 | . | TRBJ1-4 | . | TRBV30 | CAWSSTFGGTNEKLFF | TGTGCCTGGAGTTCGACTTTCGGGGGAACTAATGAAAAACTGTTTTTT
15 | few | TRBJ2-7 | . | TRBV6-1 | CASSEAGTGAYEQYF | TGTGCCAGCAGTGAAGCAGGGACGGGTGCCTACGAGCAGTACTTC
13 | . | TRBJ1-2 | . | TRBV28 | CASSLQGLNGYTF | TGTGCCAGCAGTTTACAAGGGTTAAATGGCTACACCTTC
14 | . | TRBJ1-5 | . | TRBV10-3 | CAAKDNLSNQPQHF | TGTGCCGCCAAGGACAACCTTAGCAATCAGCCCCAGCATTTT
16 | . | TRBJ2-7 | TRBD2 | TRBV10-1 | CASSEGTSGIAGEQYF | TGCGCCAGCAGTGAGGGGACTAGCGGGATAGCAGGCGAGCAGTACTTC
16 | . | TRBJ2-1 | TRBD1 | TRBV9 | CASSVWGQGLGDEQFF | TGTGCCAGCAGCGTCTGGGGACAGGGGTTAGGGGATGAGCAGTTCTTC
13 | . | TRBJ2-1 | . | TRBV7-3 | CASSSQGWDEQFF | TGTGCCAGCAGCTCTCAGGGTTGGGATGAGCAGTTCTTC
15 | . | TRBJ2-7 | . | TRBV6-1 | CASRETGLQRREQYF | TGTGCCAGCAGGGAGACCGGACTGCAAAGGCGGGAGCAGTACTTC
15 | once | TRBJ1-4 | . | TRBV11-2 | CASSRTQGPGEKLFF | TGTGCCAGCAGCCGAACTCAAGGGCCGGGTGAAAAACTGTTTTTT